This TCR beta chain is drawn from a study of T cell responses to AZD1222 COVID-19 vaccine. Libraries were prepared by immunoSEQ multiplex PCR; TCRdb keeps only in-frame clonotypes and omits some of them. In the table there are more than 110,000 clones, about 90% of which are singletons. Study outcomes and limitations: Dominant CD4 TCR responses targeted spike regions 160-218 and 743-854.

The trim removed 5 bases at V and 4 bases at J, leaving 6 bases unmatched. CDR1 and CDR2 from the germline V gene are SGHAT and FQNNGV. CDR3 length: 15 residues. Concerning this clone: The antigen is unknown.

This TCR came from an adult in good health. J is TRBJ2-2 and V is TRBV11-2; 8 bases fit TRBD2. Source: peripheral blood, taken on day 0 of AZD1222 vaccination. CDR3 bases: TGTGCCAGCAGCCCCCGGACTAGCCTCACCGGGGAGCTGTTTTTT. Encoded protein: CASSPRTSLTGELFF.